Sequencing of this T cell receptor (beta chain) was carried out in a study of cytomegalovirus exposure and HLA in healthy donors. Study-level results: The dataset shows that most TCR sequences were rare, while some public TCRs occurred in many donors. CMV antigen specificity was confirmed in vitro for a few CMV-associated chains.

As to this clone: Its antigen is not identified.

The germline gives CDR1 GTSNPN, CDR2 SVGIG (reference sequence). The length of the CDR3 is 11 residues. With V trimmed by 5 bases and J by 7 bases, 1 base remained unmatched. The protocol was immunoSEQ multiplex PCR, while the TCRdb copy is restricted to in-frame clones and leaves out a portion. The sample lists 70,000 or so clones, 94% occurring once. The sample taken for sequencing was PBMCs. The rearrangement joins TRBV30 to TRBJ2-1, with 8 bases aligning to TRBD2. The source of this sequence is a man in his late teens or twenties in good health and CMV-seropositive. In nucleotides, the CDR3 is TGTGCCTGGGCGGGAGGAAATGAGCAGTTCTTC. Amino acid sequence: CAWAGGNEQFF.